This T cell receptor beta chain was observed in a study of glioma-infiltrating T cells after dendritic cell vaccination. Across the study: Dendritic cell vaccination trial patients had either newly diagnosed or recurrent glioblastoma. Patients received three intradermal dendritic cell vaccine injections at biweekly intervals.

TCRdb's table, derived via immunoSEQ multiplex PCR, lists solely in-frame clones and lacks some. This table has fewer than 90,000 clones, 83% appearing once. Time point of the sample: after dendritic cell vaccination, including at tumor progression/relapse. With V trimmed by 4 bases and J by 3 bases, 5 bases remained unmatched. CDR3 length: 14 amino acids. CDR1 MNHEY and CDR2 SVGAGI come from the germline V gene. This specimen consisted of blood, obtained after dendritic cell vaccination. The source is a human donor with glioblastoma. This chain connects TRBV6-5 to TRBJ1-1; 7 bases align to TRBD1. CDR3 amino acids: CASSFTGVDTEAFF. DNA for the CDR3: TGTGCCAGCAGTTTCACAGGGGTCGACACTGAAGCTTTCTTT.